In this sample, the clone carrying this T cell receptor (beta chain) turned up a few times. What it binds is unknown. In the PCR, 60 Vbeta and 13 Jbeta primers were used. Assay: immunoSEQ multiplex PCR; the TCRdb copy retains only in-frame clones and omits some. This table has about 190,000 clones, under 80% appearing once. This sample is part of a study of cytomegalovirus exposure and HLA in healthy donors. Trimming cost V 3 bases and J 0 bases; bases outside gene matches: 4. The CDR3 totals 15 residues. Germline assignment: CDR1 MNHEY and CDR2 SMNVEV (reference sequence). Study-level results: An analysis done earlier found most TCR beta V segments productive about 90% or about 30% of the time. HLA alleles showed associations with 15,000 to 20,000 TCR beta sequences in a later analysis, at a 0.05 false discovery rate. A list of roughly 180 TCR beta chains associated with cytomegalovirus was given.

V gene TRBV27 combines with J gene TRBJ1-1; 7 nucleotides match TRBD1. The sequencing sample was made of PBMCs. This clonotype was obtained from a man aged 25 to 40 in good health and CMV-seropositive. The CDR3 DNA is TGTGCCAGCAGTTTCCTACAGGGGTTGAACACTGAAGCTTTCTTT. It specifies CASSFLQGLNTEAFF.